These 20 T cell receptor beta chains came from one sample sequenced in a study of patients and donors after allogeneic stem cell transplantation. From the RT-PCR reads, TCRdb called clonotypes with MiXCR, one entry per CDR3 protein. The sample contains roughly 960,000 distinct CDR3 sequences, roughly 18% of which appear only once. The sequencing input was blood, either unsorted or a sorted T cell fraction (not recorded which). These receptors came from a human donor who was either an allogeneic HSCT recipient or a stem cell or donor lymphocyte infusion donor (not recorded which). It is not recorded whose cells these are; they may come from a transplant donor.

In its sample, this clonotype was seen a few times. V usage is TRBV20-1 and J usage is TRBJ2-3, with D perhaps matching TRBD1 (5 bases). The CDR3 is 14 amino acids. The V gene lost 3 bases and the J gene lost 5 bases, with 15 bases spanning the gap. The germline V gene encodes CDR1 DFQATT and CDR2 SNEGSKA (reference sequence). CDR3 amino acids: CSASSTVQGDTQYF. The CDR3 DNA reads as TGCAGTGCTAGTTCGACAGTCCAAGGAGATACGCAGTATTTT.

The CDR3 loop reads CASSPPYRTANTEAFF. The CDR3 DNA reads as TGTGCCAGCTCACCACCTTATCGGACAGCTAACACTGAAGCTTTCTTT. The V call is TRBV18, the J call TRBJ1-1; D perhaps matches TRBD1 (6 bases). The CDR3 is 16 amino acids. From germline, CDR1 is KGHSH and CDR2 LQKENI. V lost 0 bases, J lost 2 bases, and 13 bases lay in between. Full variable domain (rest looked up from reference TRBV18 and TRBJ1-1): NAGVMQNPRHLVRRRGQEARLRCSPMKGHSHVYWYRQLPEEGLKFMVYLQKENIIDESGMPKERFSAEFPKEGPSILRIQQVVRGDSAAYFCASSPPYRTANTEAFFGQGTRLTVV.

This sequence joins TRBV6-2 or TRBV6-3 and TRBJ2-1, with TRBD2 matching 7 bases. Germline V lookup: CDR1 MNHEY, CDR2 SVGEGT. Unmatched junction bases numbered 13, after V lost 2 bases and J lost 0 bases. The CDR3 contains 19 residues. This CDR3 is CASSYIGAGDGSSYNEQFF. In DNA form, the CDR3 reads TGTGCCAGCAGTTACATCGGGGCGGGAGATGGAAGCTCCTACAATGAGCAGTTCTTC.

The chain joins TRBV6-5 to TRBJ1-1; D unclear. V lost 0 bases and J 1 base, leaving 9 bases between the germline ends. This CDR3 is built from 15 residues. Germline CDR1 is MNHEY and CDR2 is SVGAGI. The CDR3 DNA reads TGTGCCAGCAGTTACTCGGATCCGGGGAACACTGAAGCTTTCTTT. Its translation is CASSYSDPGNTEAFF.

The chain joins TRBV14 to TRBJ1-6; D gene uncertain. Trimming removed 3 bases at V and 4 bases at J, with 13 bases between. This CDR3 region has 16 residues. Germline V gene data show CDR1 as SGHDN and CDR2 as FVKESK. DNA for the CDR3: TGTGCCAGCAGCCACGCGCACCAGTTATATAATTCACCCCTCCACTTT. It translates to CASSHAHQLYNSPLHF.

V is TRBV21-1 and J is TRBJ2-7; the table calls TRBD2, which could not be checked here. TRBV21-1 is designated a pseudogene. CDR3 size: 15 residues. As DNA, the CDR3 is TGTGCCAGCAGCAAAGTCACTAGCGGGAGGTACGAGCAGTACTTC. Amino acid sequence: CASSKVTSGRYEQYF.

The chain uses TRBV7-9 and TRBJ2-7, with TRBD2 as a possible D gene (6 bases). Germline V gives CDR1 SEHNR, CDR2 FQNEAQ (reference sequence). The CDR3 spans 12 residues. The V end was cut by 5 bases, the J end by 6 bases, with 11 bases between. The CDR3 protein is CASSKLAPEQYF. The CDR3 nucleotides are TGTGCCAGCAGCAAACTAGCTCCCGAGCAGTACTTC.

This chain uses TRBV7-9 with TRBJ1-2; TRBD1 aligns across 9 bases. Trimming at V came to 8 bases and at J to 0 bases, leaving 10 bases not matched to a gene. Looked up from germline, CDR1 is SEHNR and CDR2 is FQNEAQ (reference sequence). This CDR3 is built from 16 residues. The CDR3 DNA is TGTGCCAGCGGCCGGACAGGGGCCCACCCTAACTATGGCTACACCTTC. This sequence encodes CASGRTGAHPNYGYTF. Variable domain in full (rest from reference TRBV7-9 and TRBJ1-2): DTGVSQNPRHKITKRGQNVTFRCDPISEHNRLYWYRQTLGQGPEFLTYFQNEAQLEKSRLLSDRFSAERPKGSFSTLEIQRTEQGDSAMYLCASGRTGAHPNYGYTFGSGTRLTVV.

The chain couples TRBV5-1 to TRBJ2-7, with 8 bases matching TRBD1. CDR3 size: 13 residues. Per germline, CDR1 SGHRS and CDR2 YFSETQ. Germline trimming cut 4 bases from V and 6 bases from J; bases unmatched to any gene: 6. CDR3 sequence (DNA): TGCGCCAGCAGCACACGGACAGGGTCCGAGCAGTACTTC. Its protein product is CASSTRTGSEQYF.

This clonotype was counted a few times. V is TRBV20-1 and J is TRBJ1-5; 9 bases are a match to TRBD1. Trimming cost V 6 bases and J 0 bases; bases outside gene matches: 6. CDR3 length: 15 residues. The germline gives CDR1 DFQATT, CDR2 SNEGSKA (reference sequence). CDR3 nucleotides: TGCAGTGCGGATACAGGGGGCCGTAGCAATCAGCCCCAGCATTTT. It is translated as CSADTGGRSNQPQHF.

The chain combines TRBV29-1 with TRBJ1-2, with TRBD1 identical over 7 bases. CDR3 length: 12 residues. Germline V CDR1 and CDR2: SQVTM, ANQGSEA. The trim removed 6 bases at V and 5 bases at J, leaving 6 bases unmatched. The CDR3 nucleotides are TGCAGCGTGAGACAGGGCCGGTATGGCTACACCTTC. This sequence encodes CSVRQGRYGYTF. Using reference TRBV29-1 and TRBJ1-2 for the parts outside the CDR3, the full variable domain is SAVISQKPSRDICQRGTSLTIQCQVDSQVTMMFWYRQQPGQSLTLIATANQGSEATYESGFVIDKFPISRPNLTFSTLTVSNMSPEDSSIYLCSVRQGRYGYTFGSGTRLTVV.

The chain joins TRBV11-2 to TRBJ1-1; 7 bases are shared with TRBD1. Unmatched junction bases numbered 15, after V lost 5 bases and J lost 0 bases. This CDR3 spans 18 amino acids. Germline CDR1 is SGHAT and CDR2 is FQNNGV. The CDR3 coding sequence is TGTGCCAGCAGCCCGCGTCTACGAGGGGGCGATGTGAACACTGAAGCTTTCTTT. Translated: CASSPRLRGGDVNTEAFF.

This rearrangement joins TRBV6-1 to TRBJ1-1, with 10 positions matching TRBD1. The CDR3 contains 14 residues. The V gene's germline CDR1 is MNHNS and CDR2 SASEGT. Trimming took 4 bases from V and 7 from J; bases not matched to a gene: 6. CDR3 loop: CASSGRDRGLEAFF. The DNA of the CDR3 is TGTGCCAGCAGTGGACGGGACAGGGGACTTGAAGCTTTCTTT.

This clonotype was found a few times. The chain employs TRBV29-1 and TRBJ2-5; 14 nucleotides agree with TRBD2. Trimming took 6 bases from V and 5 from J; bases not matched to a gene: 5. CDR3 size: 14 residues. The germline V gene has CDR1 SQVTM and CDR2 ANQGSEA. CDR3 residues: CSVEGLAGVETQYF. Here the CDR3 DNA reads TGCAGCGTAGAGGGACTAGCGGGAGTCGAGACCCAGTACTTC.

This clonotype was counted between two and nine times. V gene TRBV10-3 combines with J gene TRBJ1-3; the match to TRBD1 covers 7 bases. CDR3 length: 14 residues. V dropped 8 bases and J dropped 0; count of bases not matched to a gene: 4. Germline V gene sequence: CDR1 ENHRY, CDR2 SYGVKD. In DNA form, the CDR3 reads TGTGCCATCGGACAGGCCAGCTCTGGAAACACCATATATTTT. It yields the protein CAIGQASSGNTIYF.

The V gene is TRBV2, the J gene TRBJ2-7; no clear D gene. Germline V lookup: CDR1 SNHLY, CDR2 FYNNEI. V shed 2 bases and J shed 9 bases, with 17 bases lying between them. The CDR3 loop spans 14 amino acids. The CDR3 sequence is CASSELLQKYWQYF. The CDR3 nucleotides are TGTGCCAGCAGTGAACTTTTACAGAAATATTGGCAGTACTTC.

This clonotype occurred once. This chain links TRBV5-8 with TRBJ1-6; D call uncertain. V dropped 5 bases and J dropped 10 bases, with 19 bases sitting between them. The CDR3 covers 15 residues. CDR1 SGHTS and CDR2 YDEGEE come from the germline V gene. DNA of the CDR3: TGTGCCAGCAGTTCTAGGATAGGAGTCGGATCACCCCTCCACTTT. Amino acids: CASSSRIGVGSPLHF.

In DNA form, the CDR3 reads TGCAGTGCTAGAGATCCAGGGTCTGGCACAGATACGCAGTATTTT. Its translation: CSARDPGSGTDTQYF. J is TRBJ2-3 and V is TRBV20-1, with a possible D match to TRBD1 (5 bases). The CDR3 runs 15 residues. CDR1 is DFQATT, CDR2 SNEGSKA, per germline (reference sequence). V was shortened by 0 bases and J by 1 base, with 11 bases between the two germline ends.

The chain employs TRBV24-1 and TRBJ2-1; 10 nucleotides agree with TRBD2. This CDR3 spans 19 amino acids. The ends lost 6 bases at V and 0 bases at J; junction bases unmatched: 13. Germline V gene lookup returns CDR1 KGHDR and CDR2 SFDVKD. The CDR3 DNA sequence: TGTGCCACCAGTCGTGCGAGGACTAGCGGCCACTTCTCCTACAATGAGCAGTTCTTC. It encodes CATSRARTSGHFSYNEQFF.

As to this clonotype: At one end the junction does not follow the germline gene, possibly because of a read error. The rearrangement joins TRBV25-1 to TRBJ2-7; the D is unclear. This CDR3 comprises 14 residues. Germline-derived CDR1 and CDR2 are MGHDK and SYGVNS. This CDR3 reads CASSEFENTYELYF. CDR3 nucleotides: TGTGCCAGCAGTGAATTTGAGAATACCTACGAGCTGTACTTC.